Given below is one T cell receptor beta chain in context. In the original workflow: Cell counts per sample came from amplifying reference gene primers. The table came from immunoSEQ multiplex PCR; TCRdb's copy has only in-frame clones and leaves some out. The V and J calls and clone size are taken from that table; D and trimming were inferred from the DNA. The table has under 300,000 clones, roughly 80% seen once. This entry is derived from a study of blood T cell repertoires in COVID-19. Study at large: Some COVID-19 samples were acute and others convalescent; all came from the United States, Italy and Spain.

CDR1 and CDR2 from the germline V gene are SGHNT and YYREEE (reference sequence). The CDR3 runs to 14 residues. V was cut by 0 bases and J by 4 bases, with 10 bases left in between. The TCR comes from a woman at least 80 years old with active or convalescent COVID-19. The chain couples TRBV5-4 to TRBJ1-2; no clear D gene. The sequenced sample consisted of peripheral blood. The CDR3 DNA is TGTGCCAGCAGCTTGGGCAGCGTGAGCTATGGCTACACCTTC. It yields the protein CASSLGSVSYGYTF. Variable domain in full (rest from reference TRBV5-4 and TRBJ1-2): ETGVTQSPTHLIKTRGQQVTLRCSSQSGHNTVSWYQQALGQGPQFIFQYYREEENGRGNFPPRFSGLQFPNYSSELNVNALELDDSALYLCASSLGSVSYGYTFGSGTRLTVV.